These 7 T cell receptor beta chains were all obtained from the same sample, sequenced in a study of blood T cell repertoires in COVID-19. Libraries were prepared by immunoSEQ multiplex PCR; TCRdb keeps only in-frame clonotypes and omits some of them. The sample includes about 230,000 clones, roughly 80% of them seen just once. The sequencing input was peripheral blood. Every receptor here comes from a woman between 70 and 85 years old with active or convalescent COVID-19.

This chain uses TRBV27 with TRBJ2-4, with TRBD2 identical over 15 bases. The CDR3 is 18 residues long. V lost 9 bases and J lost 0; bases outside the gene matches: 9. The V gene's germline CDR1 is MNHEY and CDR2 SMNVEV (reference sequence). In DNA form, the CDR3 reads TGTGCCAGTCTAGCCGGGACTAGCGGGAGGATAGCCAAAAACATTCAGTACTTC. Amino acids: CASLAGTSGRIAKNIQYF.

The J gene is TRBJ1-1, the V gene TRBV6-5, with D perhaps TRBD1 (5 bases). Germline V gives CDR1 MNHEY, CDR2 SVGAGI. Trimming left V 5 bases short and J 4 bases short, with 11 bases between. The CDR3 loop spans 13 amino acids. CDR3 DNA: TGTGCCAGCAGTCCTCCGGGGGGCACTGAAGCTTTCTTT. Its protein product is CASSPPGGTEAFF.

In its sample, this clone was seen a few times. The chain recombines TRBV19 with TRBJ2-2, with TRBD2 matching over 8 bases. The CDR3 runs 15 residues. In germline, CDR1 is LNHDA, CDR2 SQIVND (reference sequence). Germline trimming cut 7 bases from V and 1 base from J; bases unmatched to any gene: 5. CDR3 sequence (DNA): TGTGCCAGTATTGTTAGCGGGGTGAACACCGGGGAGCTGTTTTTT. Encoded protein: CASIVSGVNTGELFF.

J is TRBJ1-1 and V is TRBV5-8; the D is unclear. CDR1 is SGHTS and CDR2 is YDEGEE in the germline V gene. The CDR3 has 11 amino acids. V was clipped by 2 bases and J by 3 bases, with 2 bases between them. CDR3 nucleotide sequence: TGTGCCAGCAGCTTCTACACTGAAGCTTTCTTT. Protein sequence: CASSFYTEAFF.

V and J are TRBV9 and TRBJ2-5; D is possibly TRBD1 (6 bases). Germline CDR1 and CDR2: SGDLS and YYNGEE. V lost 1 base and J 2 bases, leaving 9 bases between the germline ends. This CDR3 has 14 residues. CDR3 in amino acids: CASSVRGGQETQYF. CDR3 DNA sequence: TGTGCCAGCAGCGTAAGAGGGGGTCAAGAGACCCAGTACTTC.

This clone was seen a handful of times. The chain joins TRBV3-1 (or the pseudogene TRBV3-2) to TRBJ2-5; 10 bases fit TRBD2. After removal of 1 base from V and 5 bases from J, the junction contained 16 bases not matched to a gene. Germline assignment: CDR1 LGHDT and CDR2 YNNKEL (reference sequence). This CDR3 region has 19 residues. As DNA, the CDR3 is TGTGCCAGCAGCCAAGGGGAGACTAGCGGGTACGGGGGGGAGGAGACCCAGTACTTC. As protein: CASSQGETSGYGGEETQYF.

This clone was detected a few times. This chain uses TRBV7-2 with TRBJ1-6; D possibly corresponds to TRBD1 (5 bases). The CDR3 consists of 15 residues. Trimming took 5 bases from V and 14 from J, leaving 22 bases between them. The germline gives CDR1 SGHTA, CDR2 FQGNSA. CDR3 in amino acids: CASSIAPGQGGTLHF. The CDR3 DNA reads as TGTGCCAGCAGCATCGCGCCCGGGCAGGGCGGTACCCTCCACTTT.